Below, 6 T cell receptor beta chains from the same sample are listed, as sequenced in a study of shared clonotypes between healthy human individuals. The table came from immunoSEQ multiplex PCR; TCRdb's copy has only in-frame clones and leaves some out. The top ten hold 1.5% to 2% of the sample, which has about 710,000 clones, around three quarters seen once. The material sequenced was memory CD4+ T cells sorted from blood. Subset here: CD45RA-negative fraction. These receptors were taken from a woman in her 30s in good health.

V usage is TRBV2 and J usage is TRBJ2-7; the D is unclear. Trimming stripped 4 bases from V and 3 bases from J, with 7 bases between. The CDR3 spans 12 residues. Germline V gives CDR1 SNHLY, CDR2 FYNNEI. This CDR3 reads CASSAGFYEQYF. The CDR3 DNA follows: TGTGCCAGCAGTGCTGGGTTCTACGAGCAGTACTTC.

The chain employs TRBV14 and TRBJ2-7, with 10 nucleotides matching TRBD1. Trimming at V came to 1 base and at J to 3 bases, leaving 18 bases not matched to a gene. This CDR3 has 20 amino acids. Germline CDR1 reads SGHDN; CDR2 reads FVKESK. In DNA form, the CDR3 reads TGTGCCAGCAGCCAAGCCCGCCAACCGGGACAGGGGATCTTCGGCTACGAGCAGTACTTC. Its protein product is CASSQARQPGQGIFGYEQYF. The full variable domain, rest sourced from reference TRBV14 and TRBJ2-7, is EAGVTQFPSHSVIEKGQTVTLRCDPISGHDNLYWYRRVMGKEIKFLLHFVKESKQDESGMPNNRFLAERTGGTYSTLKVQPAELEDSGVYFCASSQARQPGQGIFGYEQYFGPGTRLTVT.

The V call is TRBV6-5, the J call TRBJ1-1, with D perhaps TRBD1 (5 bases). Per the germline V gene, CDR1 is MNHEY and CDR2 is SVGAGI. The CDR3 spans 13 residues. V was pared by 2 bases and J by 1 base, with 5 bases between. The CDR3 loop reads CASSYGQNTEAFF. DNA of the CDR3: TGTGCCAGCAGTTACGGACAGAACACTGAAGCTTTCTTT.

This clone was counted only a few times. Other DNA sequences within the sample encode an identical CDR3. The J gene is TRBJ2-2, the V gene TRBV30; TRBD2 might be the D (6 bases). CDR3 length equals 13 residues. V was pared by 0 bases and J by 5 bases, with 7 bases between. Per the germline V gene, CDR1 is GTSNPN and CDR2 is SVGIG (reference sequence). CDR3 sequence reads: CAWSVRGTGELFF. CDR3 nucleotide sequence: TGTGCCTGGAGTGTACGGGGGACCGGGGAGCTGTTTTTT.

The CDR3 sequence is CASGSGLSGYTF. In nucleotides, the CDR3 is TGTGCTAGTGGTTCCGGACTGTCTGGCTACACCTTC. This chain joins TRBV12-5 and TRBJ1-2; D remains unclear. The germline V gene encodes CDR1 LGHNT and CDR2 FRNRAP. This CDR3 contains 12 residues. V lost 4 bases and J 7 bases, leaving 10 bases between the germline ends.

This chain links TRBV27 with TRBJ1-3; D not resolved. V lost 7 bases and J 0 bases, leaving 10 bases between the germline ends. This CDR3 region has 14 residues. Looked up from germline, CDR1 is MNHEY and CDR2 is SMNVEV (reference sequence). DNA of the CDR3: TGTGCCAGCATGACGGGGAGCTCTGGAAACACCATATATTTT. Encoded protein: CASMTGSSGNTIYF.